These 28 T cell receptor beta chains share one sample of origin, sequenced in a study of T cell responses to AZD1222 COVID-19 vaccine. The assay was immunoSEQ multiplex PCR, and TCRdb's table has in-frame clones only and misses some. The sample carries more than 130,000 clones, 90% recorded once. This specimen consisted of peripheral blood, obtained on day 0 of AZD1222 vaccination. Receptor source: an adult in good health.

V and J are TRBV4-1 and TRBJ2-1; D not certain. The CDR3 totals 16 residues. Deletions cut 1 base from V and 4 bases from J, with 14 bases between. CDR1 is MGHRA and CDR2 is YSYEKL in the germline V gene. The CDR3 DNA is TGCGCCAGCAGCCAAGTAGGTGCGACGGCGTACAATGAGCAGTTCTTC. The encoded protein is CASSQVGATAYNEQFF.

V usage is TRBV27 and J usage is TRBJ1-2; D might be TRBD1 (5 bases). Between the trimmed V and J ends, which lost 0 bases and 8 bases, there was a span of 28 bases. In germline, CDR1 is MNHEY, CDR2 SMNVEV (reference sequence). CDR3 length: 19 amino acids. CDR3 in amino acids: CASSLSRLAGSARLRGYTF. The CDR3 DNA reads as TGTGCCAGCAGTTTATCGAGGTTGGCAGGGTCAGCCCGATTGCGGGGCTACACCTTC.

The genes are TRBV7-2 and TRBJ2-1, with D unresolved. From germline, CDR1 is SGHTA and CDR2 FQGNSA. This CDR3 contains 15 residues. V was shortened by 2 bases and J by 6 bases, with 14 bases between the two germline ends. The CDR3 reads CASSLHLGLPNEQFF. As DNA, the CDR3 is TGTGCCAGCAGCTTACACCTAGGGCTCCCCAATGAGCAGTTCTTC. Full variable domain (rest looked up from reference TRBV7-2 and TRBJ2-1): GAGVSQSPSNKVTEKGKDVELRCDPISGHTALYWYRQSLGQGLEFLIYFQGNSAPDKSGLPSDRFSAERTGGSVSTLTIQRTQQEDSAVYLCASSLHLGLPNEQFFGPGTRLTVL.

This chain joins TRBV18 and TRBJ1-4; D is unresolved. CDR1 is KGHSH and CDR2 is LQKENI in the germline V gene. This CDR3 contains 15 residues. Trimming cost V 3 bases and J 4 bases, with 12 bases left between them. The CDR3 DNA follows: TGTGCCAGCTCACCCCGGGGAGGTCATAATGAAAAACTGTTTTTT. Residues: CASSPRGGHNEKLFF.

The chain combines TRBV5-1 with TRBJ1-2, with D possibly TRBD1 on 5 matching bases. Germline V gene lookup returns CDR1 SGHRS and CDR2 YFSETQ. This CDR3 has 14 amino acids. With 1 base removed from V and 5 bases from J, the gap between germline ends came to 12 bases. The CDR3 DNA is TGCGCCAGCAGCTTGAAAGGGGAACCGTATGGCTACACCTTC. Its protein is CASSLKGEPYGYTF.

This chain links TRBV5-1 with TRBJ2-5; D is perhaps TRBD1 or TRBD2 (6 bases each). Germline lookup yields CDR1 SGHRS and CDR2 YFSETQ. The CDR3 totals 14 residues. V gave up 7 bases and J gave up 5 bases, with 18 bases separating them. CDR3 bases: TGCGCCAGCGCCAGGGAGCAAGGGGGGGAGACCCAGTACTTC. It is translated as CASAREQGGETQYF. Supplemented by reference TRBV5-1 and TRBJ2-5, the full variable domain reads KAGVTQTPRYLIKTRGQQVTLSCSPISGHRSVSWYQQTPGQGLQFLFEYFSETQRNKGNFPGRFSGRQFSNSRSEMNVSTLELGDSALYLCASAREQGGETQYFGPGTRLLVL.

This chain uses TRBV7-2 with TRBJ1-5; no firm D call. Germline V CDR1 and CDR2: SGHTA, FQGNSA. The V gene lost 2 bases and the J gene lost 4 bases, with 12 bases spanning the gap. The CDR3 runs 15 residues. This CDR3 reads CASSLRAAGNQPQHF. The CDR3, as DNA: TGTGCCAGCAGCTTAAGGGCGGCCGGAAATCAGCCCCAGCATTTT.

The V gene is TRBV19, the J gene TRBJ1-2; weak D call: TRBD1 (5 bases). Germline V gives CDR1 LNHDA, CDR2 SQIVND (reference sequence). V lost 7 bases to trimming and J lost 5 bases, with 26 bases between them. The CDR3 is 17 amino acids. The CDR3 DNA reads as TGTGCCAGTACCACTAGGGACCCCGGAGGGAGCAGATATGGCTACACCTTC. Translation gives CASTTRDPGGSRYGYTF.

Here the CDR3 DNA reads TGTGCCAGCAGTCCCAAGAACACCGGGGAGCTGTTTTTT. Translating gives CASSPKNTGELFF. The genes are TRBV6-4 and TRBJ2-2; D ambiguous. This CDR3 comprises 13 residues. Germline CDR1 reads MRHNA; CDR2 reads SNTAGT. Trimming removed 5 bases from V and 1 base from J, with 5 bases in between.

The DNA for the CDR3 is TGTGCCAGCAGTTTTTCCCTCAGGGGTGAAGCTTTCTTT. Residues: CASSFSLRGEAFF. The V gene is TRBV28, the J gene TRBJ1-1; possible D gene TRBD1, 6 bases. The length of the CDR3 is 13 residues. V lost 3 bases and J 7 bases, leaving 12 bases between the germline ends. Germline V gene data show CDR1 as MDHEN and CDR2 as SYDVKM. The whole variable domain, filled in from reference TRBV28 and TRBJ1-1, reads DVKVTQSSRYLVKRTGEKVFLECVQDMDHENMFWYRQDPGLGLRLIYFSYDVKMKEKGDIPEGYSVSREKKERFSLILESASTNQTSMYLCASSFSLRGEAFFGQGTRLTVV.

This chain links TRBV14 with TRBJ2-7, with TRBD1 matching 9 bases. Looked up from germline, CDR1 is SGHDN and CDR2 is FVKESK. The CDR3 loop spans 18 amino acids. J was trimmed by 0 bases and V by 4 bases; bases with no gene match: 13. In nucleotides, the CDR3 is TGTGCCAGCAGCCCAACCCGCGAAGACAGGGGGAGCTCCTACGAGCAGTACTTC. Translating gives CASSPTREDRGSSYEQYF.

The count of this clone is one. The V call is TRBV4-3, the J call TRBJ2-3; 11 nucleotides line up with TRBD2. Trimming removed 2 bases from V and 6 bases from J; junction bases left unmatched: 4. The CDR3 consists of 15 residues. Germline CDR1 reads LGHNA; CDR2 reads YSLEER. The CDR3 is CASSQTSGSGDTQYF. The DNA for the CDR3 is TGCGCCAGCAGCCAAACTAGCGGGAGTGGGGATACGCAGTATTTT.

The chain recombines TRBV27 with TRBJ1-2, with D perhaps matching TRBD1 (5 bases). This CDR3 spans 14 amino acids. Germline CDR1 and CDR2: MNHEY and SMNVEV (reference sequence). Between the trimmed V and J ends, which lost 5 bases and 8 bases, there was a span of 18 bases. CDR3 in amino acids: CASSVGEGLGGYTF. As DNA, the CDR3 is TGTGCCAGCAGTGTAGGGGAAGGGTTAGGAGGCTACACCTTC.

CDR3 DNA sequence: TGCGCCAGCAGTCATATCCAGGGGTTCTATGGCTACACCTTC. Protein: CASSHIQGFYGYTF. This rearrangement joins TRBV23-1 to TRBJ1-2, with D perhaps TRBD1 (6 bases). TRBV23-1 is flagged as an ORF with uncertain function. V was trimmed by 3 bases and J by 4 bases, leaving 12 bases between them. This CDR3 is built from 14 residues.

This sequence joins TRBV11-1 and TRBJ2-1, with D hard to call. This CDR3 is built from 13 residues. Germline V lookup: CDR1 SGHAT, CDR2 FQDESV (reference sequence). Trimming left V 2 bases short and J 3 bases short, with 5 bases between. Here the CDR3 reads CASSLLVYNEQFF. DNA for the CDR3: TGTGCCAGCAGCTTACTAGTCTACAATGAGCAGTTCTTC.

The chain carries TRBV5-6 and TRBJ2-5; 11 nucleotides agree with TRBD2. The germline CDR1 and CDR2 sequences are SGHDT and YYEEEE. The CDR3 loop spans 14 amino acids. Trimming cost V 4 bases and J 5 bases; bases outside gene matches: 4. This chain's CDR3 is CASSPSGGSETQYF. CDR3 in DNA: TGTGCCAGCAGCCCTAGCGGGGGGAGTGAGACCCAGTACTTC.

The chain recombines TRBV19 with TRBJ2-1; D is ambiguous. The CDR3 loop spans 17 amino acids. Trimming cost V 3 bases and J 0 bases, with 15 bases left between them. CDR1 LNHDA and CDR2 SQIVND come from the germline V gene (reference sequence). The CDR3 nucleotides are TGTGCCAGTAGTATCGGGCTCGGGCGGAGCTCCTACAATGAGCAGTTCTTC. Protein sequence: CASSIGLGRSSYNEQFF. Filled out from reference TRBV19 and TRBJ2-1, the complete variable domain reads DGGITQSPKYLFRKEGQNVTLSCEQNLNHDAMYWYRQDPGQGLRLIYYSQIVNDFQKGDIAEGYSVSREKKESFPLTVTSAQKNPTAFYLCASSIGLGRSSYNEQFFGPGTRLTVL.

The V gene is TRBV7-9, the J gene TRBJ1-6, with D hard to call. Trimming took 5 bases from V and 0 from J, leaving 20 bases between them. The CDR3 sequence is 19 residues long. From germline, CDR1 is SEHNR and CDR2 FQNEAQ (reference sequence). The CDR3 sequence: CASSQYPPPKSSYNSPLHF. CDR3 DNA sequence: TGTGCCAGCAGCCAATACCCACCACCGAAGAGCTCCTATAATTCACCCCTCCACTTT.

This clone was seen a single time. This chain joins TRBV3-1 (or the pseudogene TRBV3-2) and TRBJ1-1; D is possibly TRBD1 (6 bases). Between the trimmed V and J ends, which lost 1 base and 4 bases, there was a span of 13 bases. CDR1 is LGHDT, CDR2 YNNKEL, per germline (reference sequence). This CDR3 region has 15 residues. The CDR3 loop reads CASSQGYRDGTEAFF. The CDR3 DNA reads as TGTGCCAGCAGCCAAGGCTACAGGGATGGCACTGAAGCTTTCTTT.

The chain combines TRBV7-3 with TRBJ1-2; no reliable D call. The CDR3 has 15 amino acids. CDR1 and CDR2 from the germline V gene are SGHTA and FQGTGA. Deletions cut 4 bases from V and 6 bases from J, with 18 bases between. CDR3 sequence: CASSYEDGERDGYTF. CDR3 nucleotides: TGTGCCAGCAGCTACGAGGACGGAGAGAGGGATGGCTACACCTTC.

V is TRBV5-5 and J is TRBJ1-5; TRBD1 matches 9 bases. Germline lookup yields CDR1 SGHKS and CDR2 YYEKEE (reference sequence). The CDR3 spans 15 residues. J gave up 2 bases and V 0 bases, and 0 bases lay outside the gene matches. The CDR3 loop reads CASSLGTGGNQPQHF. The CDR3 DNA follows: TGTGCCAGCAGCTTGGGGACAGGGGGCAATCAGCCCCAGCATTTT.

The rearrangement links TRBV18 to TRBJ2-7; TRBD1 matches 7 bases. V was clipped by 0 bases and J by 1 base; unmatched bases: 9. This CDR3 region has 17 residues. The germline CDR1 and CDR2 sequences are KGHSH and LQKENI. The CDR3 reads CASSPPMTGSVSYEQYF. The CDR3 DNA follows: TGTGCCAGCTCACCACCGATGACAGGGAGCGTTTCCTACGAGCAGTACTTC. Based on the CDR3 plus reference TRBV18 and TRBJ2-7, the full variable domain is NAGVMQNPRHLVRRRGQEARLRCSPMKGHSHVYWYRQLPEEGLKFMVYLQKENIIDESGMPKERFSAEFPKEGPSILRIQQVVRGDSAAYFCASSPPMTGSVSYEQYFGPGTRLTVT.

The chain's CDR3 is CASSPELDGYTF. The CDR3 nucleotides read TGTGCCAGCTCACCCGAGTTGGACGGCTACACCTTC. The chain recombines TRBV18 with TRBJ1-2; D not resolved. CDR1 KGHSH and CDR2 LQKENI come from the germline V gene. The CDR3 totals 12 residues. Between the trimmed V and J ends, which lost 3 bases and 8 bases, there was a span of 10 bases.

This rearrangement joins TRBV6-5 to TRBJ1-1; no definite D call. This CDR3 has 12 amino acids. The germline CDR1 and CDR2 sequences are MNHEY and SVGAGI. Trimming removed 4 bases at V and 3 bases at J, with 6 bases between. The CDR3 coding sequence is TGTGCCAGCAGTTCCCTATACACTGAAGCTTTCTTT. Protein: CASSSLYTEAFF.

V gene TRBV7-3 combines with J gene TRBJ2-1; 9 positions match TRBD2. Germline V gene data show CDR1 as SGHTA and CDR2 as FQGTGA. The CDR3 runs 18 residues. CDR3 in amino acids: CDSQQFSLLVAGLAEQFF. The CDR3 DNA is TGTGACTCCCAGCAGTTCTCTCTCTTGGTCGCGGGACTAGCTGAGCAGTTCTTC.

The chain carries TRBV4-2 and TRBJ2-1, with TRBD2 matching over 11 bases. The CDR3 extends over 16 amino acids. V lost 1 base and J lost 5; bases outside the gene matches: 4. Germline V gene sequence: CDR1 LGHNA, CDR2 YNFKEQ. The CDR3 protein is CASSQVKLAGDNEQFF. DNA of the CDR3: TGTGCCAGCAGCCAAGTTAAACTAGCGGGGGACAATGAGCAGTTCTTC.

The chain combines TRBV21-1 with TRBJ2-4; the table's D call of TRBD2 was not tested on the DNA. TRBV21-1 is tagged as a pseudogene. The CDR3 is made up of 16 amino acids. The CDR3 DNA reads TGTGCCAGCAGCAAAGTGAAGCGGGACGTTGGAAACATTCAGTACTTC. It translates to CASSKVKRDVGNIQYF.

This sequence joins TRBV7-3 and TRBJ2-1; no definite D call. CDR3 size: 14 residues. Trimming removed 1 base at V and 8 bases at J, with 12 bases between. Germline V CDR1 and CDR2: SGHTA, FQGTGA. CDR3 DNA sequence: TGTGCCAGCAGCTTAAAGTTAGCAGGATATGAGCAGTTCTTC. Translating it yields CASSLKLAGYEQFF.